The following is a T cell receptor beta chain sequence with its context. Its antigen remains unidentified. In nominal health when sampled, donors likely had unrecorded immune exposures nonetheless. The data derive from a study of cytomegalovirus exposure and HLA in healthy donors. Overall study context: Caucasian-associated ancestry cluster membership applied to under 85% of 398 genotyped donors. Study-level findings and limits: There was a cluster of highly shared sequence variants that was likely a sequencing artifact. The study put some 150 TCR beta chains on its list as cytomegalovirus-associated.

The PCR was carried out with 60 Vbeta primers and 13 Jbeta primers. Only in-frame clones appear in the TCRdb table, and some are missing; sequencing was by immunoSEQ multiplex PCR. The table lists approximately 150,000 clones, approximately 82% of them singletons. CDR3 length: 17 amino acids. Trimming pared 0 bases from V and 2 bases from J, leaving 15 bases between. Germline loops: CDR1 LGHNA, CDR2 YNFKEQ. Material for sequencing was PBMCs. The chain links TRBV4-2 to TRBJ2-3; a weak D match, TRBD1 (5 bases). The origin of this receptor is a woman aged 60-70 years in good health and CMV-seropositive. CDR3 amino acids: CASSQEVPGLNTDTQYF. The DNA for the CDR3 is TGTGCCAGCAGCCAAGAGGTTCCAGGGCTAAACACAGATACGCAGTATTTT.